Presented here are 21 T cell receptor beta chains from one specimen sequenced in a study of CD8 T cells in Susac syndrome. Random-hexamer reverse transcription was applied to roughly 0.5 to 1 ug RNA. TCRdb recomputed calls from the immunoSEQ multiplex PCR reads with MiXCR, one row per CDR3 protein. The sample lists roughly 180,000 distinct CDR3 sequences, about 94% occurring once. The sequenced sample was CD4+ T cells from PBMCs. The receptors were gathered from a human donor with multiple sclerosis.

This chain connects TRBV19 to TRBJ1-1; D is ambiguous. Germline V gene data show CDR1 as LNHDA and CDR2 as SQIVND (reference sequence). Trimming cost V 2 bases and J 1 base, with 14 bases left between them. The CDR3 contains 16 residues. The CDR3 sequence is CASSIPRGRGNTEAFF. The CDR3 DNA sequence: TGTGCCAGTAGTATACCCCGAGGCCGAGGGAACACTGAAGCTTTCTTT.

The chain employs TRBV19 and TRBJ2-1; 7 nucleotides agree with TRBD2. This CDR3 is built from 15 residues. V trimming: 4 bases; J trimming: 3 bases; junction bases outside the gene matches: 6. Germline loops: CDR1 LNHDA, CDR2 SQIVND (reference sequence). The CDR3 DNA is TGTGCCAGTAGTACCCGACTAGCAGACTACAATGAGCAGTTCTTC. Translation: CASSTRLADYNEQFF.

The genes are TRBV3-1 and TRBJ2-3, with 12 bases lining up with TRBD2. V lost 4 bases and J lost 5; bases outside the gene matches: 7. The CDR3 consists of 16 residues. The germline V gene encodes CDR1 LGHDT and CDR2 YNNKEL (reference sequence). The CDR3 reads CASSLGLAGTGDTQYF. The CDR3 DNA sequence: TGTGCCAGCAGCCTAGGACTAGCGGGGACTGGAGATACGCAGTATTTT.

The chain recombines TRBV2 with TRBJ2-3; D remains unclear. Germline-derived CDR1 and CDR2 are SNHLY and FYNNEI. There are 14 residues in the CDR3. Trimming pared 7 bases from V and 2 bases from J, leaving 13 bases between. The CDR3 bases are TGTGCCAGCAAATCGAGGACGAACACAGATACGCAGTATTTT. Translating it yields CASKSRTNTDTQYF.

This chain joins TRBV5-6 and TRBJ2-5; 7 bases line up with TRBD2. V shed 4 bases and J 4 bases; nucleotides not matched to a gene: 7. This CDR3 is built from 14 residues. CDR1 is SGHDT, CDR2 YYEEEE, per germline. The CDR3: CASSLPTSSETQYF. CDR3 sequence (DNA): TGTGCCAGCAGCCTCCCGACTAGCTCAGAGACCCAGTACTTC.

This clonotype appeared a single time. This chain uses TRBV11-2 with TRBJ2-3; D possibly corresponds to TRBD1 (5 bases). CDR1 SGHAT and CDR2 FQNNGV come from the germline V gene. Trimming shortened V by 4 bases and J by 1 base, and 9 bases separated the two germline ends. The CDR3 contains 14 residues. CDR3 sequence (DNA): TGTGCCAGCAGCTCCAGACAGCGCACAGATACGCAGTATTTT. Its protein product is CASSSRQRTDTQYF. Combining the CDR3 with reference TRBV11-2 and TRBJ2-3 gives the whole variable domain EAGVAQSPRYKIIEKRQSVAFWCNPISGHATLYWYQQILGQGPKLLIQFQNNGVVDDSQLPKDRFSAERLKGVDSTLKIQPAKLEDSAVYLCASSSRQRTDTQYFGPGTRLTVL.

The V gene is TRBV30, the J gene TRBJ2-2, with D possibly being TRBD1 (6 bases). V lost 4 bases and J lost 4, with 16 bases in between. Germline V gene data show CDR1 as GTSNPN and CDR2 as SVGIG (reference sequence). The CDR3 has 15 amino acids. The CDR3 region is CAWKGQGFSTGELFF. For the CDR3, the DNA is TGTGCCTGGAAAGGGCAGGGGTTTTCCACCGGGGAGCTGTTTTTT.

This clonotype turned up a few times. The rearrangement joins TRBV18 to TRBJ1-5, with 8 positions matching TRBD1. This CDR3 has 14 amino acids. V shed 4 bases and J 7 bases; nucleotides not matched to a gene: 6. Germline CDR1 KGHSH, CDR2 LQKENI. CDR3 region: CASSLGQGGQPQHF. CDR3 nucleotide sequence: TGTGCCAGCTCACTTGGACAGGGTGGGCAGCCCCAGCATTTT.

The chain combines TRBV7-3 with TRBJ2-7, with unresolved D. V lost 5 bases and J 7 bases, leaving 18 bases between the germline ends. This CDR3 is 14 amino acids long. CDR1 SGHTA and CDR2 FQGTGA come from the germline V gene. The CDR3 DNA follows: TGTGCCAGCAGCCAAGGCCCGGGTTTGGGGGAGCAGTACTTC. It yields the protein CASSQGPGLGEQYF.

The chain carries TRBV20-1 and TRBJ1-5; a weak D match, TRBD1 (5 bases). This CDR3 has 14 residues. Per the germline V gene, CDR1 is DFQATT and CDR2 is SNEGSKA (reference sequence). Trimming pared 4 bases from V and 1 base from J, leaving 11 bases between. CDR3: CSATQGRSNQPQHF. Here the CDR3 DNA reads TGCAGTGCTACCCAGGGTAGGAGCAATCAGCCCCAGCATTTT.

The chain links TRBV23-1 to TRBJ2-3, with D perhaps matching TRBD1 or TRBD2 (5 bases each). TRBV23-1 is placed among ORFs of uncertain function. The CDR3 sequence is 17 residues long. V lost 8 bases and J lost 7, with 28 bases in between. CDR3 in amino acids: CASSKVKGRGEGNTQYF. For the CDR3, the DNA is TGCGCCAGCTCCAAAGTCAAGGGAAGGGGAGAGGGCAATACGCAGTATTTT.

The V gene is TRBV12-3 or TRBV12-4, the J gene TRBJ1-5, with 8 bases identical to TRBD1. J gave up 6 bases and V 6 bases, and 7 bases lay outside the gene matches. CDR3 size: 14 residues. CDR3 amino acids: CASSRGQAGQPQHF. The DNA of the CDR3 is TGTGCCAGCAGCCGGGGACAGGCGGGTCAGCCCCAGCATTTT.

The V and J genes are TRBV7-8 and TRBJ1-2, with 10 bases aligning to TRBD1. This CDR3 contains 14 residues. The germline gives CDR1 SGHVS, CDR2 FQNEAQ. The ends lost 1 base at V and 7 bases at J; junction bases unmatched: 3. This CDR3 is CASSLGGTGVGYTF. In DNA form, the CDR3 reads TGTGCCAGCAGCTTAGGAGGGACAGGGGTTGGCTACACCTTC.

The gene calls are TRBV6-6 and TRBJ2-7; D remains unclear. CDR3 size: 14 residues. Germline CDR1 reads MNHNY; CDR2 reads SVGAGI (reference sequence). V shed 7 bases and J shed 3 bases, with 16 bases lying between them. CDR3 sequence: CASTLQPGLYEQYF. DNA of the CDR3: TGTGCCAGCACCCTACAACCCGGCCTCTACGAGCAGTACTTC.

The rearrangement uses TRBV5-1 and TRBJ2-5; the D call may be TRBD1 or TRBD2 (5 bases each). CDR3 size: 14 residues. Trimming took 2 bases from V and 5 from J, leaving 13 bases between them. Germline V gives CDR1 SGHRS, CDR2 YFSETQ. CDR3 sequence reads: CASSFGGTHETQYF. CDR3 nucleotide sequence: TGCGCCAGCAGCTTTGGGGGTACTCACGAGACCCAGTACTTC.

The gene calls are TRBV20-1 and TRBJ1-2; D is possibly TRBD1 (6 bases). The germline CDR1 and CDR2 sequences are DFQATT and SNEGSKA (reference sequence). CDR3 length: 15 amino acids. V lost 0 bases and J 4 bases, leaving 15 bases between the germline ends. The CDR3 protein is CSARDLFGGGYGYTF. The CDR3 DNA sequence: TGCAGTGCTAGAGATCTCTTCGGAGGGGGCTATGGCTACACCTTC.

The chain couples TRBV11-2 to TRBJ1-1; D may be TRBD1 (6 bases). CDR3 size: 15 residues. The V end was cut by 4 bases, the J end by 1 base, with 13 bases between. The germline V gene has CDR1 SGHAT and CDR2 FQNNGV. CDR3 coding DNA: TGTGCCAGCAGCTGGACAGATCGGACGAACACTGAAGCTTTCTTT. As protein: CASSWTDRTNTEAFF.

The chain employs TRBV6-2 or TRBV6-3 and TRBJ1-1; the D is unclear. Per the germline V gene, CDR1 is MNHEY and CDR2 is SVGEGT. With 1 base removed from V and 1 base from J, the gap between germline ends came to 4 bases. The CDR3 has 13 amino acids. CDR3 in DNA: TGTGCCAGCAGTTACTGGGCGAACACTGAAGCTTTCTTT. Translation: CASSYWANTEAFF.

V usage is TRBV5-1 and J usage is TRBJ2-1; 9 bases agree with TRBD1. The V segment lost 3 bases and the J segment 0 bases; nucleotides outside the gene matches: 4. From germline, CDR1 is SGHRS and CDR2 YFSETQ. This CDR3 region has 16 residues. For the CDR3, the DNA is TGCGCCAGCAGCTCGGGACAGGGTGGCTCCTACAATGAGCAGTTCTTC. This sequence encodes CASSSGQGGSYNEQFF.

The sample holds a few counts of this clonotype. This chain joins TRBV4-2 and TRBJ2-6, with D hard to call. V lost 0 bases to trimming and J lost 0 bases, with 9 bases between them. CDR1 is LGHNA, CDR2 YNFKEQ, per germline. The CDR3 totals 17 residues. CDR3 nucleotides: TGTGCCAGCAGCCAAGATTTTGCCAACTCTGGGGCCAACGTCCTGACTTTC. As protein: CASSQDFANSGANVLTF.

The chain recombines TRBV5-1 with TRBJ1-5, with a tentative D call TRBD1 (5 bases). V was cut by 0 bases and J by 1 base, with 8 bases left in between. Germline V gene sequence: CDR1 SGHRS, CDR2 YFSETQ. The CDR3 covers 15 residues. CDR3 loop: CASSLEGLSNQPQHF. CDR3 bases: TGCGCCAGCAGCTTGGAGGGGTTGAGCAATCAGCCCCAGCATTTT.